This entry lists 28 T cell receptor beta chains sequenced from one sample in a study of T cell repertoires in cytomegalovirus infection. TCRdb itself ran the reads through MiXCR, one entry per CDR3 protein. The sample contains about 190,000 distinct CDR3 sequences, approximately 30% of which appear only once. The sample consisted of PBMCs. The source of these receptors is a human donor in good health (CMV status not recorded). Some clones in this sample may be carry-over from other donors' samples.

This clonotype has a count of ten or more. The CDR3 region has the DNA TGTGCCAGCAGTTTGGACAGTCAAGAGACCCAGTACTTC. Translation: CASSLDSQETQYF. The chain couples TRBV11-2 to TRBJ2-5, with a weak D call TRBD1 (6 bases). Germline V gene sequence: CDR1 SGHAT, CDR2 FQNNGV. Trimming removed 6 bases at V and 2 bases at J, with 10 bases between. The CDR3 contains 13 residues.

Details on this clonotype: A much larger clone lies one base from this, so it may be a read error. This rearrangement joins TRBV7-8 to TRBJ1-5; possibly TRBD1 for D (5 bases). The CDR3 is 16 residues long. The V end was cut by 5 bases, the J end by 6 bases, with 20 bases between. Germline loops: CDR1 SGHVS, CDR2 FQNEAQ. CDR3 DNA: TGTGCCAGCAGCCCTGGCAGGGTGTTAAACAGTCAGCCCCAGCATTTT. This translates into CASSPGRVLNSQPQHF.

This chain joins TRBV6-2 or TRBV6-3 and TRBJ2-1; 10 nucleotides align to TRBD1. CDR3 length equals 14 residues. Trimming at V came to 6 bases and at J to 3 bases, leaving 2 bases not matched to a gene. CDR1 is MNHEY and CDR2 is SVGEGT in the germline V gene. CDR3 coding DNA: TGTGCCAGCAGCGGGACAGGGGACTACAATGAGCAGTTCTTC. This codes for CASSGTGDYNEQFF.

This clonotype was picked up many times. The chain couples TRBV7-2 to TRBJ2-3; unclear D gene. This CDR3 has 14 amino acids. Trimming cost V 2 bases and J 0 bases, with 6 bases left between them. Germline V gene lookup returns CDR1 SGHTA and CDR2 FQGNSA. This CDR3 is CASSLQPSTDTQYF. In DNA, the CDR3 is TGTGCCAGCAGCTTACAGCCCAGCACAGATACGCAGTATTTT.

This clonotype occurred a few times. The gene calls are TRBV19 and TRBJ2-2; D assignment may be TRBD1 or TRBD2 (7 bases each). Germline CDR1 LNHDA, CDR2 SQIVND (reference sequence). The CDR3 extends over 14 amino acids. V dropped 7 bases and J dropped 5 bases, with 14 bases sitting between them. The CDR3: CASTVQGGTGELFF. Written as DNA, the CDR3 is TGTGCCAGTACAGTTCAGGGGGGGACCGGGGAGCTGTTTTTT.

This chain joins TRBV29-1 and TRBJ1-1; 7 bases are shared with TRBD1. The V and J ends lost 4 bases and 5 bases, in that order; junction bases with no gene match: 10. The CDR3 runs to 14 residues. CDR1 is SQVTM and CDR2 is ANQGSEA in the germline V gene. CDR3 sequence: CSVARTGGWTEAFF. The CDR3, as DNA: TGCAGCGTTGCTAGGACAGGCGGATGGACTGAAGCTTTCTTT.

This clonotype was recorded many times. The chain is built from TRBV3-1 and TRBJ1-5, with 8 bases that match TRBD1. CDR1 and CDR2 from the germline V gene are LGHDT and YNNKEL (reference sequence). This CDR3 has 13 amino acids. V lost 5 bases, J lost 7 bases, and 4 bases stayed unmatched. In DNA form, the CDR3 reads TGTGCCAGCAGCGGCACAGGGGGACAGCCCCAGCATTTT. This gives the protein CASSGTGGQPQHF. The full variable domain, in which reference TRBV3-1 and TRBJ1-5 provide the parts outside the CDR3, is DTAVSQTPKYLVTQMGNDKSIKCEQNLGHDTMYWYKQDSKKFLKIMFSYNNKELIINETVPNRFSPKSPDKAHLNLHINSLELGDSAVYFCASSGTGGQPQHFGDGTRLSIL.

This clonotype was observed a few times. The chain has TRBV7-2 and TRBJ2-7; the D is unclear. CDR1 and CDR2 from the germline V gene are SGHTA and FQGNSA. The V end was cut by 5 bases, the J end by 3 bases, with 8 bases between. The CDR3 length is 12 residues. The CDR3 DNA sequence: TGTGCCAGCAGCCCCGACGACTACGAGCAGTACTTC. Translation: CASSPDDYEQYF.

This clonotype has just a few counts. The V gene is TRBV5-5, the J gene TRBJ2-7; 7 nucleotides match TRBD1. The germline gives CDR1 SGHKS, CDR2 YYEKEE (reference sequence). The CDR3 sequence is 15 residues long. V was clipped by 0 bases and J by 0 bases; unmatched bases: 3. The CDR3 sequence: CASSLAGQSSYEQYF. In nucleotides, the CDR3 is TGTGCCAGCAGCTTGGCGGGACAGAGCTCCTACGAGCAGTACTTC.

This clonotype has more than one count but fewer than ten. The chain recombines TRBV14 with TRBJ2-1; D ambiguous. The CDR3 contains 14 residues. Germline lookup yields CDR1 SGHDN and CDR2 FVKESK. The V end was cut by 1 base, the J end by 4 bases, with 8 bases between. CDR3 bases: TGTGCCAGCAGCCAAGCTTCCTATTACAATGAGCAGTTCTTC. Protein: CASSQASYYNEQFF.

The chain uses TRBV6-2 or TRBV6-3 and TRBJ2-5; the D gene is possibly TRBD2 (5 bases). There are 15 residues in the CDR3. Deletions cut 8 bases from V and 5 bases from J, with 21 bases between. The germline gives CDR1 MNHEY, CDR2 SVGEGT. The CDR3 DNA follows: TGTGCCAGCTCAGAGAGGGCGCCGGTGGGGGAGACCCAGTACTTC. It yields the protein CASSERAPVGETQYF.

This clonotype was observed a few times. The CDR3, as DNA: TGTGCCAGCAGCTTAGTCCGGGGACAGAATAATTCACCCCTCCACTTT. Its translation: CASSLVRGQNNSPLHF. The chain is built from TRBV11-2 and TRBJ1-6; TRBD1 agrees at 7 bases. The CDR3 contains 16 residues. V was clipped by 1 base and J by 5 bases; unmatched bases: 5. Germline CDR1 reads SGHAT; CDR2 reads FQNNGV.

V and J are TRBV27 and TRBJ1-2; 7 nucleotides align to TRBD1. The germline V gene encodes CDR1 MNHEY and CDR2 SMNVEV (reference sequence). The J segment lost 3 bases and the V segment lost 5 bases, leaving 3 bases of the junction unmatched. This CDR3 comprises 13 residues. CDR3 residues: CASSRQGDYGYTF. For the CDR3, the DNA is TGTGCCAGCAGTCGTCAGGGGGACTATGGCTACACCTTC.

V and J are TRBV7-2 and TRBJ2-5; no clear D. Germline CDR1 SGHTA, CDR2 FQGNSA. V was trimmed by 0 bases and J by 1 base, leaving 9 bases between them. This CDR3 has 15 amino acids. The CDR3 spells CASSLARQSQETQYF. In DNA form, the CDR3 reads TGTGCCAGCAGCTTAGCCCGGCAGTCCCAAGAGACCCAGTACTTC.

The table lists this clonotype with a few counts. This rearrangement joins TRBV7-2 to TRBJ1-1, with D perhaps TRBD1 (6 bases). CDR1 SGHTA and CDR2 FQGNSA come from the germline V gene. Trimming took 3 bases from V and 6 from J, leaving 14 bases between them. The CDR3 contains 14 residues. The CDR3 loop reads CASSFDQGIPEAFF. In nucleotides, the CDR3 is TGTGCCAGCAGCTTCGACCAGGGGATTCCTGAAGCTTTCTTT.

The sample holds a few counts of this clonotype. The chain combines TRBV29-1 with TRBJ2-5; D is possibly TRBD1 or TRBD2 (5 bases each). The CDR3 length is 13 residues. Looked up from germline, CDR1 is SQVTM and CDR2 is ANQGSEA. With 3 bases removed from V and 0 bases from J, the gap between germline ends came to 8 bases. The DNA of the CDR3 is TGCAGCGTTGAGAGGGGAAACCAAGAGACCCAGTACTTC. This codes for CSVERGNQETQYF.

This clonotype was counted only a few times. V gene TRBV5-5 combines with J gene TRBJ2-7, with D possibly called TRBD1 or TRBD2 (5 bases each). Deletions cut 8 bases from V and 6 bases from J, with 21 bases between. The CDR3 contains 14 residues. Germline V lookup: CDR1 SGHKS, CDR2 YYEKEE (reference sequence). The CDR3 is CARPRGRTRGEQYF. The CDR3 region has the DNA TGTGCCAGGCCCCGAGGCAGGACGAGGGGCGAGCAGTACTTC.

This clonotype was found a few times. The CDR3 bases are TGTGCCAGCAGCTTGCGACTAGCGGGGAAAGAGACCCAGTACTTC. Amino acid sequence: CASSLRLAGKETQYF. The rearrangement uses TRBV7-2 and TRBJ2-5, with 11 bases identical to TRBD2. The CDR3 covers 15 residues. V gave up 3 bases and J gave up 3 bases; unmatched junction bases: 3. The V gene's germline CDR1 is SGHTA and CDR2 FQGNSA. The complete variable domain, with remaining parts taken from reference TRBV7-2 and TRBJ2-5, reads GAGVSQSPSNKVTEKGKDVELRCDPISGHTALYWYRQSLGQGLEFLIYFQGNSAPDKSGLPSDRFSAERTGGSVSTLTIQRTQQEDSAVYLCASSLRLAGKETQYFGPGTRLLVL.

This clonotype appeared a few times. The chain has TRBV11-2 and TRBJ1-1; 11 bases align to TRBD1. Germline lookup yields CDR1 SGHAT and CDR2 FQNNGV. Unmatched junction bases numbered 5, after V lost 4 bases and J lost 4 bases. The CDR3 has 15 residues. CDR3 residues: CASSYSGTGGTEAFF. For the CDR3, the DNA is TGTGCCAGCAGCTACTCCGGGACAGGGGGCACTGAAGCTTTCTTT.

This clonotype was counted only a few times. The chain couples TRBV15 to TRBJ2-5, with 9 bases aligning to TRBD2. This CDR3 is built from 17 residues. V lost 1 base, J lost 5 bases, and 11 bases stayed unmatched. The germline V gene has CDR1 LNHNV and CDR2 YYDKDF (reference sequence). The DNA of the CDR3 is TGTGCCACCAGCAGAGGAGGAGGAGCTAGCGGGGTGGAGACCCAGTACTTC. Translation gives CATSRGGGASGVETQYF.

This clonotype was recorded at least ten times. Here the CDR3 DNA reads TGTGCCAGCAGCTTGACTAGAAGGGAGACCCAGTACTTC. Protein: CASSLTRRETQYF. The chain joins TRBV7-2 to TRBJ2-5, with D possibly being TRBD2 (6 bases). V was trimmed by 3 bases and J by 5 bases, leaving 10 bases between them. This CDR3 spans 13 amino acids. CDR1 is SGHTA, CDR2 FQGNSA, per germline. Supplemented by reference TRBV7-2 and TRBJ2-5, the full variable domain reads GAGVSQSPSNKVTEKGKDVELRCDPISGHTALYWYRQSLGQGLEFLIYFQGNSAPDKSGLPSDRFSAERTGGSVSTLTIQRTQQEDSAVYLCASSLTRRETQYFGPGTRLLVL.

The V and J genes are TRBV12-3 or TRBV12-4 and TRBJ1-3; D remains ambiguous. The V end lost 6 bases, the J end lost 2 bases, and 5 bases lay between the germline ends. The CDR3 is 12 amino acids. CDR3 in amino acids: CASSLPGNTIYF. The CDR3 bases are TGTGCCAGCAGCCTTCCTGGAAACACCATATATTTT.

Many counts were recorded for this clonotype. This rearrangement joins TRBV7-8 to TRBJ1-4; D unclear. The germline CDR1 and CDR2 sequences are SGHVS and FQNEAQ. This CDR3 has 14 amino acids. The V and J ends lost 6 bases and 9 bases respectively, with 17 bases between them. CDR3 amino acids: CASSLSTGMKKLFF. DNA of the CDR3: TGTGCCAGCAGTCTCTCTACGGGGATGAAAAAACTGTTTTTT.

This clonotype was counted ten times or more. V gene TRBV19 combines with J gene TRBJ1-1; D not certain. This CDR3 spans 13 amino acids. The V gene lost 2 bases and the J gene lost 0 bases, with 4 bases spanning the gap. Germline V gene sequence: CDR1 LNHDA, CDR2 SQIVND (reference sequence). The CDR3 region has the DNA TGTGCCAGTAGTATACAGGTGAACACTGAAGCTTTCTTT. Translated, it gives CASSIQVNTEAFF.

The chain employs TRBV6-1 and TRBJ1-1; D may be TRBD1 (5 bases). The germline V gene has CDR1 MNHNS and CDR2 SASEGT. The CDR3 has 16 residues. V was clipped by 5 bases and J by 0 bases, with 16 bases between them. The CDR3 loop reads CASSKLRTGMNTEAFF. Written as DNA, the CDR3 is TGTGCCAGCAGTAAACTTCGCACAGGCATGAACACTGAAGCTTTCTTT.

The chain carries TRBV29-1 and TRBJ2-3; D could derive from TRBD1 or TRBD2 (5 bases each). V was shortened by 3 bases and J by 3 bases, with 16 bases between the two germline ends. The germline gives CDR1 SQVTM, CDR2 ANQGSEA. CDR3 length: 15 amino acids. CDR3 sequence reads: CSVEKGRTVTDTQYF. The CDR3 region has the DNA TGCAGCGTTGAGAAGGGGCGGACTGTGACAGATACGCAGTATTTT.

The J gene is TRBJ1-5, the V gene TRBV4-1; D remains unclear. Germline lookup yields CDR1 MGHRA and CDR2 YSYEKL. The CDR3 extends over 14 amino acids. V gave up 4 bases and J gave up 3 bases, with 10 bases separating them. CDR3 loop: CASSRLATNQPQHF. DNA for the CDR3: TGCGCCAGCAGCCGCTTGGCTACCAATCAGCCCCAGCATTTT.

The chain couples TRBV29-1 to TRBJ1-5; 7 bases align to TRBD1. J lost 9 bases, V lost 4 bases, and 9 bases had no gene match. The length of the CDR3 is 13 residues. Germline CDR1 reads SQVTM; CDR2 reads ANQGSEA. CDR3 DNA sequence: TGCAGCGTTGGGGGCAGGGGGAACGGGCCCCAGCATTTT. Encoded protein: CSVGGRGNGPQHF. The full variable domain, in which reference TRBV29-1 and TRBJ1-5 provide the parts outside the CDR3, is SAVISQKPSRDICQRGTSLTIQCQVDSQVTMMFWYRQQPGQSLTLIATANQGSEATYESGFVIDKFPISRPNLTFSTLTVSNMSPEDSSIYLCSVGGRGNGPQHFGDGTRLSIL.